This T cell receptor (beta chain) was obtained from a study of blood T cell repertoires in COVID-19. The wider study: From the United States, Italy and Spain came samples of acute and convalescent COVID-19. PBMCs, B-cell-depleted T cells, or T cells provided the cDNA or gDNA that made up the material.

Germline V gene data show CDR1 as SGHVS and CDR2 as FQNEAQ. This CDR3 comprises 13 residues. Deletions cut 7 bases from V and 2 bases from J, with 12 bases between. In the original processing: By means of reference gene primer amplification, nucleated cell counts were estimated. Some clones are missing from TCRdb's copy, which holds only in-frame ones; the method was immunoSEQ multiplex PCR. Clone size and the V and J calls come from that table; the DNA yielded D and trimming. The sample contains over 200,000 clones, approximately 86% of which appear only once. This rearrangement joins TRBV7-8 to TRBJ2-7; the D gene is possibly TRBD2 (6 bases). Sequenced sample: peripheral blood. This TCR came from a woman aged 30 to 39 with acute or convalescent COVID-19. CDR3 in DNA: TGTGCCAGCAAAGTAGCGGCTACCTACGAGCAGTACTTC. It encodes CASKVAATYEQYF.